These T cell receptor beta chains were read from a single sample in a study of early T cells in non-severe SARS-CoV-2 infection. TCRdb analysed the 5' RACE reads with MiXCR anew, one entry per CDR3 protein. The sample includes roughly 18,000 distinct CDR3 sequences, roughly 6.1% of them seen just once. The specimen sequenced was whole blood. The receptors shown here come from an adult who was a healthcare worker with PCR-confirmed SARS-CoV-2 infection or an uninfected control (not recorded which). Each CDR3 is given with its conserved first and last residue. Fields, in order: clone size, D gene, J gene, V gene, CDR3 protein, CDR3 DNA. The D gene is left open where the match is weak. For some rows the clone size is stated as once, few or many, or as a class when expanded; others skip it.

size: many
D: -
J: TRBJ2-7
V: TRBV7-2
CDR3: CASSLAASYEQYF
DNA: TGTGCCAGCAGCTTAGCGGCAAGCTACGAGCAGTACTTC

size: medium-sized
D: -
J: TRBJ2-3
V: TRBV7-8
CDR3: CASSQGLPDTQYF
DNA: TGTGCCAGCAGCCAGGGACTTCCAGATACGCAGTATTTT

size: -
D: -
J: TRBJ2-7
V: TRBV27
CDR3: CASSHRGARAYEQYF
DNA: TGTGCCAGCAGTCATAGGGGGGCGCGCGCCTACGAGCAGTACTTC

size: many
D: TRBD1
J: TRBJ1-1
V: TRBV5-1
CDR3: CASSLQGAANTEAFF
DNA: TGCGCCAGCAGCTTGCAGGGGGCCGCGAACACTGAAGCTTTCTTT

size: many
D: -
J: TRBJ2-5
V: TRBV27
CDR3: CASSLREQETQYF
DNA: TGTGCCAGCAGTTTACGGGAGCAAGAGACCCAGTACTTC

size: many
D: -
J: TRBJ2-1
V: TRBV7-6
CDR3: CASSLNVGVTEQFF
DNA: TGTGCCAGCAGCTTAAATGTGGGGGTAACTGAGCAGTTCTTC

size: many
D: TRBD1
J: TRBJ2-3
V: TRBV27
CDR3: CASSLWPTGDTDTQYF
DNA: TGTGCCAGCAGTTTATGGCCCACAGGGGACACAGATACGCAGTATTTT

size: many
D: -
J: TRBJ2-7
V: TRBV4-2
CDR3: CASSPVLGPITYEQYF
DNA: TGTGCCAGCAGCCCGGTGTTAGGACCGATAACCTACGAGCAGTACTTC

size: many
D: -
J: TRBJ2-7
V: TRBV5-4
CDR3: CASSSPDRNIYEQYF
DNA: TGTGCCAGCAGCTCCCCCGACAGGAACATTTACGAGCAGTACTTC

size: many
D: -
J: TRBJ2-3
V: TRBV5-1
CDR3: CASSLRGTSTDTQYF
DNA: TGCGCCAGCAGCTTGAGAGGGACTAGCACAGATACGCAGTATTTT

size: many
D: -
J: TRBJ1-5
V: TRBV11-2
CDR3: CASSLGREQPQHF
DNA: TGTGCCAGCAGCTTAGGCAGGGAACAGCCCCAGCATTTT

size: medium-sized
D: TRBD1
J: TRBJ1-2
V: TRBV6-5
CDR3: CASSRQGKTELYGYTF
DNA: TGTGCCAGCAGCCGACAGGGAAAGACAGAGCTCTATGGCTACACCTTC

size: medium-sized
D: -
J: TRBJ1-6
V: TRBV5-5
CDR3: CASSFYYPFFGYLHF
DNA: TGTGCCAGCAGCTTTTATTACCCGTTTTTCGGGTACCTCCACTTT

size: many
D: -
J: TRBJ1-6
V: TRBV20-1
CDR3: CSARVDSPLHF
DNA: TGCAGTGCTAGAGTCGATTCACCCCTCCACTTT

size: many
D: -
J: TRBJ2-2
V: TRBV27
CDR3: CASSRGQGLFFTGELFF
DNA: TGTGCCAGCAGTCGGGGGCAGGGGCTATTCTTCACCGGGGAGCTGTTTTTT

size: many
D: -
J: TRBJ1-1
V: TRBV29-1
CDR3: CSVDWGRNTEAFF
DNA: TGCAGCGTTGATTGGGGCAGGAACACTGAAGCTTTCTTT

size: many
D: TRBD2
J: TRBJ2-3
V: TRBV27
CDR3: CASRSLLGLAGEVATDTQYF
DNA: TGTGCCAGCAGATCACTGTTAGGACTAGCGGGAGAGGTGGCAACAGATACGCAGTATTTT

size: many
D: -
J: TRBJ2-1
V: TRBV18
CDR3: CASSIMERSDNEQFF
DNA: TGTGCCAGCTCAATCATGGAGCGGTCCGACAATGAGCAGTTCTTC

size: many
D: TRBD2
J: TRBJ2-1
V: TRBV7-8
CDR3: CASSLGAGEIPYNEQFF
DNA: TGTGCCAGCAGCTTAGGGGCGGGAGAGATACCCTACAATGAGCAGTTCTTC

size: medium-sized
D: TRBD2
J: TRBJ2-1
V: TRBV20-1
CDR3: CSWGGTYNEQFF
DNA: TGCAGTTGGGGGGGTACCTACAATGAGCAGTTCTTC

size: many
D: -
J: TRBJ2-5
V: TRBV20-1
CDR3: CSASTPETQYF
DNA: TGCAGTGCTAGTACGCCGGAGACCCAGTACTTC

size: -
D: TRBD1
J: TRBJ1-2
V: TRBV11-2
CDR3: CASSFSGQGFSYGYTF
DNA: TGTGCCAGCAGTTTTAGCGGACAGGGGTTTAGCTATGGCTACACCTTC

size: many
D: -
J: TRBJ2-4
V: TRBV6-6
CDR3: CASSYALAKNIQYF
DNA: TGTGCCAGCAGTTACGCCCTAGCCAAAAACATTCAGTACTTC

size: -
D: -
J: TRBJ2-1
V: TRBV5-1
CDR3: CASSTQTSYNEQFF
DNA: TGCGCCAGCAGCACTCAGACTAGCTACAATGAGCAGTTCTTC

size: many
D: -
J: TRBJ2-3
V: TRBV7-2
CDR3: CASSLVSGSTDTQYF
DNA: TGTGCCAGCAGCTTAGTAAGCGGTAGCACAGATACGCAGTATTTT

size: few
D: -
J: TRBJ2-7
V: TRBV12-3/TRBV12-4
CDR3: CASSPPGSLAYEQYF
DNA: TGTGCCAGCAGTCCCCCAGGGAGCCTGGCCTACGAGCAGTACTTC

size: many
D: TRBD2
J: TRBJ2-1
V: TRBV7-8
CDR3: CASSLGTSRDEQFF
DNA: TGTGCCAGCAGCCTAGGGACTAGCCGCGATGAGCAGTTCTTC

size: many
D: TRBD1
J: TRBJ2-7
V: TRBV7-9
CDR3: CASSGEGQKSPYEQYF
DNA: TGTGCCAGCAGCGGAGAGGGACAGAAGTCCCCCTACGAGCAGTACTTC

size: many
D: -
J: TRBJ2-6
V: TRBV4-2
CDR3: CASSQSRDTTHSGANVLTF
DNA: TGTGCCAGCAGCCAATCCCGGGACACTACACACTCTGGGGCCAACGTCCTGACTTTC

size: many
D: TRBD2
J: TRBJ2-7
V: TRBV6-6
CDR3: CASSPRGNYEQYF
DNA: TGTGCCAGCAGTCCGCGGGGGAACTACGAGCAGTACTTC

size: many
D: TRBD2
J: TRBJ2-3
V: TRBV10-3
CDR3: CAISESNSGIEDTQYF
DNA: TGTGCCATCAGTGAGTCTAATAGCGGGATCGAAGATACGCAGTATTTT

size: many
D: TRBD2
J: TRBJ2-1
V: TRBV4-2
CDR3: CASSQSLSGSSFNEQFF
DNA: TGTGCCAGCAGCCAATCTTTAAGCGGGAGTTCATTCAATGAGCAGTTCTTC

size: many
D: -
J: TRBJ2-1
V: TRBV7-3
CDR3: CASSFRAGLGNNEQFF
DNA: TGTGCCAGCAGCTTTAGGGCTGGACTTGGAAACAATGAGCAGTTCTTC

size: many
D: -
J: TRBJ1-2
V: TRBV7-2
CDR3: CASSLLGGINGYTF
DNA: TGTGCCAGCAGCTTATTGGGGGGTATAAATGGCTACACCTTC

size: many
D: -
J: TRBJ2-7
V: TRBV20-1
CDR3: CSARESVRGEQYF
DNA: TGCAGTGCTAGGGAATCCGTGCGGGGCGAGCAGTACTTC

size: many
D: -
J: TRBJ2-3
V: TRBV7-9
CDR3: CASSFAADTQYF
DNA: TGTGCCAGCAGCTTTGCGGCAGATACGCAGTATTTT

size: -
D: -
J: TRBJ1-3
V: TRBV6-5
CDR3: CASSQPASSGNTIYF
DNA: TGTGCCAGCAGCCAGCCGGCAAGCTCTGGAAACACCATATATTTT

size: few
D: -
J: TRBJ1-5
V: TRBV20-1
CDR3: CSARYSGHDQPQHF
DNA: TGCAGTGCTAGGTATTCGGGACATGATCAGCCCCAGCATTTT

size: many
D: -
J: TRBJ1-1
V: TRBV15
CDR3: CATSRGQQGSGMAFF
DNA: TGTGCCACCAGCAGAGGTCAACAGGGAAGTGGTATGGCTTTCTTT

size: many
D: TRBD1
J: TRBJ2-7
V: TRBV15
CDR3: CATSFDRGTYEQYF
DNA: TGTGCCACCAGCTTTGACAGGGGTACCTACGAGCAGTACTTC